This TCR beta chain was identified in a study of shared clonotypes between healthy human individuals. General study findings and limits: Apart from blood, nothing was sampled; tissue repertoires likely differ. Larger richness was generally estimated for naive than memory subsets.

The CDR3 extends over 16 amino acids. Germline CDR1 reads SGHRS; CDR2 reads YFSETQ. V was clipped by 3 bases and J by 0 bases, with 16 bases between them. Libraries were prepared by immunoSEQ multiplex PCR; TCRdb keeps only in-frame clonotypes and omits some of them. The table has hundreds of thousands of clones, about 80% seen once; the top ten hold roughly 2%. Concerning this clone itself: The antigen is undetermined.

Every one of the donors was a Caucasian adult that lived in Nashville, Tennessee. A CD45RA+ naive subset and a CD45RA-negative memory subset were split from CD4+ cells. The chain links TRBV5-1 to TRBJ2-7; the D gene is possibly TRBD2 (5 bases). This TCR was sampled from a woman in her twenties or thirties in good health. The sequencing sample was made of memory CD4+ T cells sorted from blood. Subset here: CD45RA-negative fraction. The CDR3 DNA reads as TGCGCCAGCAGCTCGACCCCTAGCCAACACTCCTACGAGCAGTACTTC. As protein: CASSSTPSQHSYEQYF. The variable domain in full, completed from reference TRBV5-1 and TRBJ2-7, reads KAGVTQTPRYLIKTRGQQVTLSCSPISGHRSVSWYQQTPGQGLQFLFEYFSETQRNKGNFPGRFSGRQFSNSRSEMNVSTLELGDSALYLCASSSTPSQHSYEQYFGPGTRLTVT.